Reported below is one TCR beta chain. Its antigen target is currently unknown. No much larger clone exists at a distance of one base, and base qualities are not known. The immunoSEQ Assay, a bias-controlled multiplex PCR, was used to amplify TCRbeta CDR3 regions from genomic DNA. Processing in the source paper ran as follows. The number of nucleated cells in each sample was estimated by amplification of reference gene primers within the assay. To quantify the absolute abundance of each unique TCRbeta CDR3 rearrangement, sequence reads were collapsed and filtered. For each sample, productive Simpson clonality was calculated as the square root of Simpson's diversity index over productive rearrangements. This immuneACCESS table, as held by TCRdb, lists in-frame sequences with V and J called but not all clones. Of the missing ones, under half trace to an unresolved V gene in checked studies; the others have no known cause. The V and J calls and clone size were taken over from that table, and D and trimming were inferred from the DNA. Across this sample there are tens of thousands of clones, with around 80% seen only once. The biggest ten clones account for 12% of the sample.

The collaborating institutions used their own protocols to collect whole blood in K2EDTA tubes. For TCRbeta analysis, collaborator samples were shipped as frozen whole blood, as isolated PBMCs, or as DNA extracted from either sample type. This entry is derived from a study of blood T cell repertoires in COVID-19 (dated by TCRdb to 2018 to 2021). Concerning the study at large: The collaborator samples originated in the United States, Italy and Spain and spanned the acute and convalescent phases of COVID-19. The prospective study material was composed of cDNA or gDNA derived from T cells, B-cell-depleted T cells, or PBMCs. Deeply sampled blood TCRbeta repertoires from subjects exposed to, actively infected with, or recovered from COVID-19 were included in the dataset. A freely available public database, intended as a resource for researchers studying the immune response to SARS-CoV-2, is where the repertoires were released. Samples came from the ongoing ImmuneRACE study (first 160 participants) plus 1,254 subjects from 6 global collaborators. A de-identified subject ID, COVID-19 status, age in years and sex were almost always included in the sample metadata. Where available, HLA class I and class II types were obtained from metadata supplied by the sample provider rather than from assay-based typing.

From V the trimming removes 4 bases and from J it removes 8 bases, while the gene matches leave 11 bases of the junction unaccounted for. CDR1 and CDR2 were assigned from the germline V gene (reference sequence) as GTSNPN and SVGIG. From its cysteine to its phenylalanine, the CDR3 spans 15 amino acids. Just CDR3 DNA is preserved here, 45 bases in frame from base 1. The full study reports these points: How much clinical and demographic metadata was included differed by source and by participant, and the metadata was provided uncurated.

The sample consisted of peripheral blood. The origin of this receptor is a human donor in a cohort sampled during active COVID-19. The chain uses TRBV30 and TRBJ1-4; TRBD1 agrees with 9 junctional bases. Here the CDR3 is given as CAWNVGDRVAEKLFF. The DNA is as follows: TGTGCCTGGAATGTGGGGGACAGGGTCGCGGAAAAACTGTTTTTT. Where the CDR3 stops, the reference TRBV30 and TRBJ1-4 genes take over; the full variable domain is SQTIHQWPATLVQPVGSPLSLECTVEGTSNPNLYWYRQAAGRGLQLLFYSVGIGQISSEVPQNLSASRPQDRQFILSSKKLLLSDSGFYLCAWNVGDRVAEKLFFGSGTQLSVL.